This section outlines one TCR beta chain sequence together with its context. Its specificity is unknown. This entry is derived from a study of CD4+ T cells in melanoma. Findings and limits, study-wide: CD8+ T cell, macrophage and B cell function reportedly correlated with neoantigen-specific CD4+ T cells. Reportedly, melanoma neoantigen-specific CD4+ T cells showed varied differentiation states.

The V and J ends lost 0 bases and 8 bases respectively, with 6 bases between them. The CDR3 is made up of 12 amino acids. CDR1 MNHEY and CDR2 SMNVEV come from the germline V gene (reference sequence). Clones were read by immunoSEQ multiplex PCR, and TCRdb kept only the in-frame ones, dropping some. The table lists more than 15,000 clones, approximately 81% of them singletons. The V call is TRBV27, the J call TRBJ2-3; D possibly corresponds to TRBD2 (6 bases). This receptor was taken from a human donor with melanoma. Source material: cells from a culture (not recorded whether cultured in vitro). This CDR3 reads CASSLSGGTQYF. DNA for the CDR3: TGTGCCAGCAGTTTATCGGGGGGTACGCAGTATTTT.